This T cell receptor beta chain is drawn from a study of T cell responses to AZD1222 COVID-19 vaccine. Study-wide points: Repertoire sampling occurred only after the peak T cell response. Donors were chiefly white British, with a greater number of females, and clonal diversity was perhaps underestimated.

Generated by immunoSEQ multiplex PCR, the TCRdb table keeps only in-frame clones and is missing some. The table records under 200,000 clones, 88% of them present only once. Trimming took 0 bases from V and 4 from J; bases not matched to a gene: 4. The CDR3 is made up of 16 amino acids. Germline assignment: CDR1 SGHTA and CDR2 FQGNSA. Worth noting for this clone: As yet, its antigen is unknown.

The clonotype originates from an adult in good health. Sequenced material: peripheral blood, taken on day 0 of AZD1222 vaccination. The rearrangement joins TRBV7-2 to TRBJ2-2, with 8 positions matching TRBD2. The CDR3 DNA is TGTGCCAGCAGCTTAGCCCCGCTAGCGGGCACCGGGGAGCTGTTTTTT. It is translated as CASSLAPLAGTGELFF.